A single sample gave rise to the 10 T cell receptor beta chains below, sequenced in a study. TCRdb passed the RT-PCR reads through MiXCR, listing each CDR3 protein once. The sample lists 550,000 to 750,000 distinct CDR3 sequences, 14% occurring once. Material: memory CD4+ T cells from blood. The receptors were gathered from a female donor in good health, serving as a healthy control.

The table lists this clonotype with many counts. The rearrangement links TRBV27 to TRBJ2-3; D is undetermined. The V gene's germline CDR1 is MNHEY and CDR2 SMNVEV (reference sequence). This CDR3 contains 14 residues. The germline V and J ends were trimmed by 6 bases and 2 bases, with 12 bases remaining between them. The DNA for the CDR3 is TGTGCCAGCAGCCTGTTGTGGAACACAGATACGCAGTATTTT. This sequence encodes CASSLLWNTDTQYF.

The J gene is TRBJ1-1, the V gene TRBV20-1; TRBD1 might be the D (6 bases). This CDR3 spans 12 amino acids. The V and J ends lost 5 bases and 7 bases respectively, with 14 bases between them. The germline V gene encodes CDR1 DFQATT and CDR2 SNEGSKA (reference sequence). DNA for the CDR3: TGCAGTGCTCTAAGAACAGGGATTGAAGCTTTCTTT. Translation: CSALRTGIEAFF.

This clonotype occurred many times. The chain is built from TRBV20-1 and TRBJ2-1; 9 bases map to TRBD1. The CDR3 has 15 residues. Trimming cost V 2 bases and J 7 bases; bases outside gene matches: 9. Germline CDR1 is DFQATT and CDR2 is SNEGSKA (reference sequence). The CDR3 DNA follows: TGCAGTGCTAGACCCCGACAGGGGGGCCTAAATGAGCAGTTCTTC. It translates to CSARPRQGGLNEQFF.

This sequence joins TRBV20-1 and TRBJ2-1; TRBD2 matches 7 bases. Germline CDR1 and CDR2: DFQATT and SNEGSKA (reference sequence). CDR3 length equals 15 residues. Unmatched junction bases numbered 7, after V lost 2 bases and J lost 3 bases. Here the CDR3 DNA reads TGCAGTGCTAGACTGGGGCTAGCGGACTACAATGAGCAGTTCTTC. Amino acid sequence: CSARLGLADYNEQFF.

This clonotype was observed a handful of times. This chain joins TRBV5-1 and TRBJ1-1; D is ambiguous. V lost 4 bases to trimming and J lost 3 bases, with 13 bases between them. The CDR3 is 14 amino acids. CDR1 SGHRS and CDR2 YFSETQ come from the germline V gene. CDR3 sequence: CASSPSAVYTEAFF. The CDR3 DNA is TGCGCCAGCAGCCCTTCGGCAGTGTACACTGAAGCTTTCTTT.

The rearrangement uses TRBV3-1 and TRBJ1-6; 10 bases fit TRBD1. Per the germline V gene, CDR1 is LGHDT and CDR2 is YNNKEL (reference sequence). J gave up 7 bases and V 5 bases, and 5 bases lay outside the gene matches. CDR3 size: 15 residues. This CDR3 is CASSYRTGGNSPLHF. In DNA form, the CDR3 reads TGTGCCAGCAGCTACCGGACAGGGGGAAATTCACCCCTCCACTTT. The complete variable domain, with remaining parts taken from reference TRBV3-1 and TRBJ1-6, reads DTAVSQTPKYLVTQMGNDKSIKCEQNLGHDTMYWYKQDSKKFLKIMFSYNNKELIINETVPNRFSPKSPDKAHLNLHINSLELGDSAVYFCASSYRTGGNSPLHFGNGTRLTVT.

There are a few counts of this clonotype. J is TRBJ2-2 and V is TRBV4-1; no clear D. V was trimmed by 4 bases and J by 2 bases, leaving 8 bases between them. The CDR3 consists of 14 residues. The V gene's germline CDR1 is MGHRA and CDR2 YSYEKL. As DNA, the CDR3 is TGCGCCAGCAGCCGGGTCGGAAACACCGGGGAGCTGTTTTTT. Translation: CASSRVGNTGELFF.

The chain couples TRBV20-1 to TRBJ1-2; D ambiguous. The CDR3 is made up of 13 amino acids. V dropped 0 bases and J dropped 8 bases, with 13 bases sitting between them. Germline V lookup: CDR1 DFQATT, CDR2 SNEGSKA (reference sequence). CDR3 sequence reads: CSARDRWGAGYTF. The CDR3, as DNA: TGCAGTGCTAGAGATCGATGGGGAGCCGGCTACACCTTC.

Many counts were recorded for this clonotype. The chain is built from TRBV7-6 and TRBJ1-1; D gene ambiguous. Germline V gene lookup returns CDR1 SGHVS and CDR2 FNYEAQ. V was cut by 3 bases and J by 2 bases, with 10 bases left in between. This CDR3 has 14 residues. The CDR3 reads CASSFDPGNTEAFF. For the CDR3, the DNA is TGTGCCAGCAGCTTTGACCCCGGTAACACTGAAGCTTTCTTT.

This clonotype has at least ten counts. The chain employs TRBV30 and TRBJ1-2; 8 positions agree with TRBD1. CDR3 length equals 13 residues. The ends lost 4 bases at V and 12 bases at J; junction bases unmatched: 13. Germline CDR1 is GTSNPN and CDR2 is SVGIG (reference sequence). This CDR3 reads CAWTGQGSGFHTF. The CDR3 DNA follows: TGTGCCTGGACCGGACAGGGTTCAGGTTTTCACACCTTC.